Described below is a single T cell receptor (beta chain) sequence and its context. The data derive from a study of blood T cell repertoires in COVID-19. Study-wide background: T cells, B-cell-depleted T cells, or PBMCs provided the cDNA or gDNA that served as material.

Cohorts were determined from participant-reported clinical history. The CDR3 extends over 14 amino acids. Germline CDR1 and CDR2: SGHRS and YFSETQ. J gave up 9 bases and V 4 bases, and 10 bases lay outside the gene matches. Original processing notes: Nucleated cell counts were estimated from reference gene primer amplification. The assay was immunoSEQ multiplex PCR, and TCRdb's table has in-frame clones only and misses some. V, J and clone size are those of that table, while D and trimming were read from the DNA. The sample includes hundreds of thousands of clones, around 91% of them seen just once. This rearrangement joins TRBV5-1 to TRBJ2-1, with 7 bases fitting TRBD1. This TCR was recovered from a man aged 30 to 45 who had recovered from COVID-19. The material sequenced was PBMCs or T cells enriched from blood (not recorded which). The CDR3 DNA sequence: TGCGCCAGCAGCGTGACACAGGGGTTCGGTGAGCAGTTCTTC. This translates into CASSVTQGFGEQFF.